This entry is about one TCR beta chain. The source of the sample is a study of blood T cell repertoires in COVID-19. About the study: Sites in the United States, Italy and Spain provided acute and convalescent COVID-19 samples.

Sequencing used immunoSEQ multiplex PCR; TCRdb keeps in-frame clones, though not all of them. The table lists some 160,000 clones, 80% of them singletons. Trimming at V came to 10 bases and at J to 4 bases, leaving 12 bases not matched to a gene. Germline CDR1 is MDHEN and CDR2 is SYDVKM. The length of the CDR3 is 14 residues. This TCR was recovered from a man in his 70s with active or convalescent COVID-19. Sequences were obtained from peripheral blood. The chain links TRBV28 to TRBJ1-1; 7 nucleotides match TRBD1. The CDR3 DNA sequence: TGTGCCACCACCCAGGGGGAATGGGGCACTGAAGCTTTCTTT. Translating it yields CATTQGEWGTEAFF.